This T cell receptor (beta chain) was retrieved from a study of T cell changes during pregnancy in multiple sclerosis. Repertoires were generated with immunoSEQ multiplex PCR, while TCRdb's copy carries only in-frame clones and drops some. The sample includes 80,000 to 130,000 clones, 85% to 95% of them seen just once. CDR3 size: 15 residues. V shed 5 bases and J 3 bases; nucleotides not matched to a gene: 8. The germline gives CDR1 SNHLY, CDR2 FYNNEI. This TCR was sampled from a female donor with multiple sclerosis, enrolled in a pregnancy study. This chain connects TRBV2 to TRBJ2-3, with TRBD2 matching over 7 bases. Sequenced material: peripheral blood, taken in the second trimester of pregnancy. As DNA, the CDR3 is TGTGCCAGCAGTAGCGGGACCGGGAGGACAGATACGCAGTATTTT. It specifies CASSSGTGRTDTQYF.